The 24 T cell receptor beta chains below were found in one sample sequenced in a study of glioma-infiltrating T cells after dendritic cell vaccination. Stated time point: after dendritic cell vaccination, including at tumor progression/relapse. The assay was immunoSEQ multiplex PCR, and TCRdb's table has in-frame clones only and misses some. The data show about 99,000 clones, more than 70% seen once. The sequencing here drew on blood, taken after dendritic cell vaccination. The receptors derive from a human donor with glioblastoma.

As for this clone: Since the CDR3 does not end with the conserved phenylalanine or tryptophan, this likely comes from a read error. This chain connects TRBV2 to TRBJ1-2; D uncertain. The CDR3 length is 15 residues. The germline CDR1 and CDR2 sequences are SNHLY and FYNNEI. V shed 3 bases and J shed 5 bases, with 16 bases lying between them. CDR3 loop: CASSELTGTLYGYTL. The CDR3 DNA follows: TGTGCCAGCAGTGAGCTGACGGGTACCCTTTATGGCTACACCCTC.

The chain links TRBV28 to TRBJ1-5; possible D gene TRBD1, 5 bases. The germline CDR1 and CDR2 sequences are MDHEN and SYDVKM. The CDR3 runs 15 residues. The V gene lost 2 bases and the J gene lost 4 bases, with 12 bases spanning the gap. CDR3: CASSLDLSGNQPQHF. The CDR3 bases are TGTGCCAGCAGTTTAGACCTGTCAGGGAATCAGCCCCAGCATTTT.

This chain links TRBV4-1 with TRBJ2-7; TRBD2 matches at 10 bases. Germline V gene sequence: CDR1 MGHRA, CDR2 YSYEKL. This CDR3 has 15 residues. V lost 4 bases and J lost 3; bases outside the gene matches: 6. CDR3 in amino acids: CASSRLGLADYEQYF. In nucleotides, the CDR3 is TGCGCCAGCAGCCGCCTAGGACTAGCGGACTACGAGCAGTACTTC.

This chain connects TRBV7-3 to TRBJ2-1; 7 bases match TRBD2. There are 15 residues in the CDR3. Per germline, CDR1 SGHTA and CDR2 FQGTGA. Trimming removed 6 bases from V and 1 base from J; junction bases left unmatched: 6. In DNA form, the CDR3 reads TGTGCCAGCAGTCGTCAAGCGGGATCCTACAATGAGCAGTTCTTC. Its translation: CASSRQAGSYNEQFF.

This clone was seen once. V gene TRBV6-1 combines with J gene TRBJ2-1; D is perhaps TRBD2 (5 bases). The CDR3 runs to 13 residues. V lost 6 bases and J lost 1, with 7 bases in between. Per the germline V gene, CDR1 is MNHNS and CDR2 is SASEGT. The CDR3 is CASRTGSYNEQFF. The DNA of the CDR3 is TGTGCCAGCAGGACGGGGTCCTACAATGAGCAGTTCTTC.

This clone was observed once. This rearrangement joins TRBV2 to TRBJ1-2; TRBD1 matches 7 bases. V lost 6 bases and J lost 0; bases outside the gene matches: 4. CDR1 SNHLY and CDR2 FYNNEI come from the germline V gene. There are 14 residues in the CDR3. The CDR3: CASRDRNANYGYTF. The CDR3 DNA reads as TGTGCCAGCAGGGACAGGAATGCTAACTATGGCTACACCTTC.

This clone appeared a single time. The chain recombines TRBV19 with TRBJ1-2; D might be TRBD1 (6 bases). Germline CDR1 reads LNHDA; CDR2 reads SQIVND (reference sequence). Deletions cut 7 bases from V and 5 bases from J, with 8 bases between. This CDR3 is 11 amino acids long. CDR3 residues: CASTTGYGYTF. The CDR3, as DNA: TGTGCCAGTACCACAGGGTATGGCTACACCTTC.

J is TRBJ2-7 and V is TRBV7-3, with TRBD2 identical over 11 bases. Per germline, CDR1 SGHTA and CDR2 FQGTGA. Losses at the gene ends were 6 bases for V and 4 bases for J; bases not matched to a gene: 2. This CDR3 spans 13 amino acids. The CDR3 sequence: CASSASGGYEQYF. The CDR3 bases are TGTGCCAGCAGTGCTAGCGGGGGGTACGAGCAGTACTTC.

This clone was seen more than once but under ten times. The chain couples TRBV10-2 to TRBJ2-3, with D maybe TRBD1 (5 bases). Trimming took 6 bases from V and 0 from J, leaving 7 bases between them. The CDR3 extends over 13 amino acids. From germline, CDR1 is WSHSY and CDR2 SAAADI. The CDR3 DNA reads TGCGCCAGCAGGACAGTCAGCACAGATACGCAGTATTTT. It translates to CASRTVSTDTQYF.

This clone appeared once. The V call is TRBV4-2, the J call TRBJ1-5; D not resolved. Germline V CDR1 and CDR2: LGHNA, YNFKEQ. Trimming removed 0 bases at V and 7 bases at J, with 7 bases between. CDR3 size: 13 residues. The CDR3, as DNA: TGTGCCAGCAGCCAAGAAATAGAACAGCCCCAGCATTTT. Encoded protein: CASSQEIEQPQHF.

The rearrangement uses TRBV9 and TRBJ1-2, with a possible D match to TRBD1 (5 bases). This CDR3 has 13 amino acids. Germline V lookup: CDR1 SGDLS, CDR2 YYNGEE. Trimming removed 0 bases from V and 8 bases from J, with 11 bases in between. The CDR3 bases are TGTGCCAGCAGCGTAGCAAGCAGGGCGGGCTACACCTTC. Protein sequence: CASSVASRAGYTF.

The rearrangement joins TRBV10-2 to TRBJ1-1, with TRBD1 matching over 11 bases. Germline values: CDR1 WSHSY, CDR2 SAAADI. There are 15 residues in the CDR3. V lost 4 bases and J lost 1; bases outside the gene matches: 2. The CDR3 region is CASSAGQGGNTEAFF. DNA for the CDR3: TGCGCCAGCAGTGCGGGACAGGGGGGGAACACTGAAGCTTTCTTT.

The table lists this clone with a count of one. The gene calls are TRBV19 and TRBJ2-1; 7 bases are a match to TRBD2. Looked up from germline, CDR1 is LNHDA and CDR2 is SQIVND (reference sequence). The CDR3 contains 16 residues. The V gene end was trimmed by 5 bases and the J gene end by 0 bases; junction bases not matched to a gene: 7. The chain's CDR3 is CASSRGRAGSYNEQFF. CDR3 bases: TGTGCCAGTAGTCGTGGGAGGGCGGGCTCCTACAATGAGCAGTTCTTC.

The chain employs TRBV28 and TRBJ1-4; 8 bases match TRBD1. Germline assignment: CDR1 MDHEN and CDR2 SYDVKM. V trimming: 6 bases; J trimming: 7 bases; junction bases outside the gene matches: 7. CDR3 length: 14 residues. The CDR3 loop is CASRGDRSFEKLFF. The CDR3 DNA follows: TGTGCCAGCAGGGGGGACAGGTCTTTTGAAAAACTGTTTTTT.

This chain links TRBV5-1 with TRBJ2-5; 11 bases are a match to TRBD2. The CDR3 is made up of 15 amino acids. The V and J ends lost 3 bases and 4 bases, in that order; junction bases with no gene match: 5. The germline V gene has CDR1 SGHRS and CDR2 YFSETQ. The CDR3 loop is CASSSGGTSGETQYF. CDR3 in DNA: TGCGCCAGCAGCTCTGGAGGGACTAGCGGAGAGACCCAGTACTTC.

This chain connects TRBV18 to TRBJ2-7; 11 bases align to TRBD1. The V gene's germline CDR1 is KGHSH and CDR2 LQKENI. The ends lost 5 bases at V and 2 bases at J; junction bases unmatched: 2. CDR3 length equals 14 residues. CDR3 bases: TGTGCCAGCTCAGGGGACAGGGGGGCCTACGAGCAGTACTTC. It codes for CASSGDRGAYEQYF.

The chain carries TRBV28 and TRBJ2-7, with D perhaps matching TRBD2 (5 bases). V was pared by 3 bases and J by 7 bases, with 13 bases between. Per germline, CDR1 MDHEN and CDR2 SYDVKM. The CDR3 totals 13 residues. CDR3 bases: TGTGCCAGCAGTTTCTGGGGAACGGGGGAGCAGTACTTC. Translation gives CASSFWGTGEQYF.

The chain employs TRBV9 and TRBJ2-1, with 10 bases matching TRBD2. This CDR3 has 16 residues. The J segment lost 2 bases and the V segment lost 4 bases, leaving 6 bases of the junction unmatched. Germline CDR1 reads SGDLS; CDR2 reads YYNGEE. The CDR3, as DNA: TGTGCCAGCAGCCCAACTAGCGGGACCACCTACAATGAGCAGTTCTTC. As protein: CASSPTSGTTYNEQFF.

Here the CDR3 reads CASRLDRVPSKLHF. CDR3 nucleotides: TGTGCCAGCAGACTAGACAGGGTACCCTCTAAACTCCACTTT. V is TRBV6-6 and J is TRBJ1-6, with 7 bases aligning to TRBD1. Trimming cost V 6 bases and J 16 bases; bases outside gene matches: 15. The CDR3 is 14 residues long. In germline, CDR1 is MNHNY, CDR2 SVGAGI (reference sequence).

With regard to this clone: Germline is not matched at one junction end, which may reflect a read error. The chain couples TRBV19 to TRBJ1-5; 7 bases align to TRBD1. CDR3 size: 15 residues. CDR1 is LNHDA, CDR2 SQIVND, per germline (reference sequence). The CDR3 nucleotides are TGTGCCAGTATTATATATCCAGGGGGAGATCAGCCCCAGCATTTT. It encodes CASIIYPGGDQPQHF.

In DNA, the CDR3 is TGTGCCAGCAGCGTAAGCACGTTTGGACTAGCGAACACCGGGGAGCTGTTTTTT. Its translation: CASSVSTFGLANTGELFF. The chain carries TRBV9 and TRBJ2-2; 7 nucleotides align to TRBD2. CDR3 length equals 18 residues. V lost 1 base to trimming and J lost 0 bases; unmatched junction nucleotides: 9. The germline CDR1 and CDR2 sequences are SGDLS and YYNGEE.

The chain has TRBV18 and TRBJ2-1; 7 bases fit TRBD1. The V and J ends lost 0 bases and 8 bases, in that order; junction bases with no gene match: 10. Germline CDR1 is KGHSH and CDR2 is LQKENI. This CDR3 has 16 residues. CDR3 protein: CASSPPNRGVNDEQFF. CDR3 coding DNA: TGTGCCAGCTCACCACCGAACAGGGGAGTTAACGATGAGCAGTTCTTC. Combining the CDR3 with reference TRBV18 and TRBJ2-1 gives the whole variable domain NAGVMQNPRHLVRRRGQEARLRCSPMKGHSHVYWYRQLPEEGLKFMVYLQKENIIDESGMPKERFSAEFPKEGPSILRIQQVVRGDSAAYFCASSPPNRGVNDEQFFGPGTRLTVL.

The CDR3 DNA reads as TGTGCCAGCAGCTTCCACAGGGAAATGCGGCAGGGTAACTATGGCTACACCTTC. This gives the protein CASSFHREMRQGNYGYTF. V usage is TRBV7-8 and J usage is TRBJ1-2; D is perhaps TRBD1 (6 bases). The germline V and J ends were trimmed by 3 bases and 1 base, with 21 bases remaining between them. The CDR3 is 18 residues long. Germline assignment: CDR1 SGHVS and CDR2 FQNEAQ.

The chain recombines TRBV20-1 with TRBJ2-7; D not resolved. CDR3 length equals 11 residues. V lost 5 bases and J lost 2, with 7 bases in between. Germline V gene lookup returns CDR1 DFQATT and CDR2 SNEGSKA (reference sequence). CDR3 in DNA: TGCAGTGCTGGGCAGACCTACGAGCAGTACTTC. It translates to CSAGQTYEQYF.